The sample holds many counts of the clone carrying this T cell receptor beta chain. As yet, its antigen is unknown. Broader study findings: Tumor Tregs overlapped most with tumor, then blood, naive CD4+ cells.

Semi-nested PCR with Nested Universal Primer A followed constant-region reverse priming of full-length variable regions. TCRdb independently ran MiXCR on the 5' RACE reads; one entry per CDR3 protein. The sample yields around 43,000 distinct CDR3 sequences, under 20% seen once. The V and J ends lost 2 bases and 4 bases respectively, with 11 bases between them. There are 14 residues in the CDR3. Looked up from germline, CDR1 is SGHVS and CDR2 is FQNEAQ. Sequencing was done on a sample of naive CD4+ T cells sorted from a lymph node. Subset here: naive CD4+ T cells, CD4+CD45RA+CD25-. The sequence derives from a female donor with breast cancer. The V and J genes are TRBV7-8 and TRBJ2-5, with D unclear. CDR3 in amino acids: CASSLSWVRETQYF. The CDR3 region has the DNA TGTGCCAGCAGCTTATCTTGGGTCCGAGAGACCCAGTACTTC. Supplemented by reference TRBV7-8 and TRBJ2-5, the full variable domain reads GAGVSQSPRYKVAKRGQDVALRCDPISGHVSLFWYQQALGQGPEFLTYFQNEAQLDKSGLPSDRFFAERPEGSVSTLKIQRTQQEDSAVYLCASSLSWVRETQYFGPGTRLLVL.